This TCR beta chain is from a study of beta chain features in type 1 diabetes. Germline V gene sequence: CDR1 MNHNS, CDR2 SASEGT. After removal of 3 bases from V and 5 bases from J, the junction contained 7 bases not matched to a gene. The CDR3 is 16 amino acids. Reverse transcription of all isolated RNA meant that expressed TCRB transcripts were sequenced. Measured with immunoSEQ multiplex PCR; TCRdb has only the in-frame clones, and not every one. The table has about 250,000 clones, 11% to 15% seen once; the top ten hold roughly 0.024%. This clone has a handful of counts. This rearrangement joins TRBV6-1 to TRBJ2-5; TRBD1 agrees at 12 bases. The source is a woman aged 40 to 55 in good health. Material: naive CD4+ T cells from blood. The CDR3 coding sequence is TGTGCCAGCAGTGAGCCCGGGACAGGGGGCGCGGAGACCCAGTACTTC. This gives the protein CASSEPGTGGAETQYF.